This T cell receptor beta chain was captured in a study of T cells in Graves' hyperthyroidism and ophthalmopathy. The V gene lost 0 bases and the J gene lost 4 bases, with 7 bases spanning the gap. This CDR3 region has 14 residues. Germline CDR1 reads MGHRA; CDR2 reads YSYEKL. RNA transcripts were the template for amplifying TCR beta CDR3 regions. TCR CDR3 underwent first-round RT-PCR with the HTBI primer set. TCRdb re-derived calls from the multiplex PCR reads in MiXCR, one entry per CDR3 protein. The data show hundreds of thousands of distinct CDR3 sequences, about 14% seen once. Ophthalmopathy in the patients scored at least 3 on Clinical Activity Score and at least 4 on NOSPECS grade, lasting under 3 months. Clinicians diagnosed patients from clinical symptoms, serum thyroxine and TRAb, thyroid ultrasound and orbital computed tomography. This clonotype occurred a few times.

The TCR sequence derives from a young man with Graves' ophthalmopathy. The sample was blood. The V gene is TRBV4-1, the J gene TRBJ1-5; unclear D gene. Here the CDR3 DNA reads TGCGCCAGCAGCCAAGACCCACTAAATCAGCCCCAGCATTTT. This gives the protein CASSQDPLNQPQHF.